This T cell receptor beta chain was sequenced in a study of Ad26.COV2.S vaccination and SARS-CoV-2 variants. CDR3 length: 15 amino acids. After removal of 6 bases from V and 5 bases from J, the junction contained 6 bases not matched to a gene. Germline lookup yields CDR1 MNHEY and CDR2 SVGAGI. As to treatment: some 20 received Ad26.COV2.S at low or high dose, single or two shots; a few received placebo; per-sample allocation not given. The study sampled participants on day 63 after the first vaccine or placebo injection. Built on an Ad26 vector, the vaccine expressed Wuhan-strain SARS-CoV-2 spike. Generated by immunoSEQ multiplex PCR, the TCRdb table keeps only in-frame clones and is missing some. Of about 460,000 clones listed, about 89% are singletons.

The material was peripheral blood, obtained in a trial of Ad26.COV2.S vaccine versus placebo. The J gene is TRBJ1-6, the V gene TRBV6-5; TRBD1 aligns across 8 bases. The clonotype was recovered from a person between 18 and 60 years old who received the Ad26.COV2.S COVID-19 vaccine or a placebo. The CDR3 spells CASRRQGINNSPLHF. The CDR3 region has the DNA TGTGCCAGCAGGAGACAGGGGATAAATAATTCACCCCTCCACTTT.